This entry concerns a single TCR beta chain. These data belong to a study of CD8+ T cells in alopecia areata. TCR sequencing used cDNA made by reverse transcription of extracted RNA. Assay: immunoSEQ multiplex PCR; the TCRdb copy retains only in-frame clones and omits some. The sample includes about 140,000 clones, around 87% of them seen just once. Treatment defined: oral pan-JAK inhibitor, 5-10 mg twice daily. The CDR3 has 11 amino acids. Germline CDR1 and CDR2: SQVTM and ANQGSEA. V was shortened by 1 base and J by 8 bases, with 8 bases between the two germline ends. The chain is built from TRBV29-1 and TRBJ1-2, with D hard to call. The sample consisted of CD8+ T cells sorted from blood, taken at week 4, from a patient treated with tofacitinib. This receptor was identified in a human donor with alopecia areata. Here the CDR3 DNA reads TGCAGCGTTGAAGTGAGAAAAGGCTACACCTTC. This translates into CSVEVRKGYTF. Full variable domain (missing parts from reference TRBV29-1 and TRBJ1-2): SAVISQKPSRDICQRGTSLTIQCQVDSQVTMMFWYRQQPGQSLTLIATANQGSEATYESGFVIDKFPISRPNLTFSTLTVSNMSPEDSSIYLCSVEVRKGYTFGSGTRLTVV.